What follows is one T cell receptor (beta chain) and its context. Ten or more counts support this clonotype. Its cognate antigen has yet to be identified. Base quality data are lacking; no much larger clone is found one base away. The sample belongs to a study of human T cells and chemical hapten exposure (dated by TCRdb to the early 2020s). Regarding the study in general: For sensitization, 2% DPC in acetone was applied to a 2 cm by 2 cm area of upper inner arm skin. Most of the patients in the cohort were female, and the cohort covered alopecia areata with under or over 50% scalp involvement, alopecia totalis and alopecia universalis. Peripheral blood TCR repertoire changes were tracked in vivo in alopecia patients during primary and secondary sensitization to the hapten diphenylcyclopropenone (DPC). Blood for TCR sequencing was provided by twenty-nine alopecia patients at one to four time points (pre-sensitization, 2, 6 and 24 weeks). Patch testing was done on the upper back using Finn chambers containing 0.01% DPC, and results were scored after 6 days according to International Contact Dermatitis Research Group standards. Weekly therapeutic DPC doses were additionally applied to the scalp of patients throughout the roughly 23-week study period. Libraries were pooled for sequencing, and per-sample TCR yields varied mainly because of small differences in library volumes within the pool. Blood samples were taken from patients before sensitization (week 0) and then at 2, 6 and about 24 weeks after DPC sensitization. Study-wide conclusions, independent of this receptor: Significantly more large CDR3 similarity clusters were formed by expanded TCRs than by pre-sensitization or healthy control sets, consistent with antigen-driven responses. DPC sensitization did not change the number of TCRs with a frequency above 1 in 1000, and there was no evidence of changes in global repertoire structure. Because all patients had alopecia, a presumed autoimmune disease, the immune response of the patients might differ from that of healthy individuals. The number of PT1 expanded TCRs positively correlated with patch test score, significant at thresholds 8, 16 and 32 but not 4. Repeated subsampling changed both the strength of the expansion versus patch-test correlation and the threshold at which the correlation became significant.

Deletion took 3 bases off V and 4 bases off J, with a span of 15 bases between the germline ends. CDR1 SGHVS and CDR2 FQNEAQ are derived from the germline V gene. From its cysteine to its phenylalanine, the CDR3 spans 15 amino acids. Just the 45-base CDR3 DNA is kept, in frame starting at base 1. Preparation of the library involved RACE. These reads were obtained on a NextSeq 500. Library preparation attached unique molecular identifiers to individual cDNA molecules for quantitative, reproducible TCR counting. Each blood RNA sample was used to sequence both TCR alpha and TCR beta chains. Processing in the source paper ran as follows. Samples had a median of roughly 87,000 TCRs, with a range from 23,224 to 690,600. V, J and CDR3 annotation of the TCR reads was performed with the Decombinator software suite. Every sample was subsampled to the same number of TCRs (28,000) for the PS versus PT1 abundance plots. Expanded TCRs were defined as absent before sensitization and observed at least eight times at the 2-week time point. Through fastp at Q25 and MiXCR, TCRdb rebuilt clones from the public reads, retaining in-frame beta chains. Rows merge per CDR3 protein into single entries with the most common DNA and genes. The V and J calls shown here were made by TCRdb, not taken from the authors' results. The sample has tens of thousands of distinct CDR3 sequences on record, roughly a tenth of them singletons. The ten top clones hold roughly 6% of the sample.

This specimen's time point label, per the study, means: pre-sensitization, week 0. The intended sense of this specimen's treatment or condition label: therapeutic diphenylcyclopropenone sensitization with weekly scalp DPC. Blood at each patch-test visit was drawn before the patch test was applied. To be eligible, patients had to be aged 18 to 70, diagnosed with alopecia and judged suitable for DPC therapy, while pregnant patients were excluded. Total RNA was extracted from unfractionated whole blood that had been collected in Tempus Blood RNA tubes. The sequence came from a man aged 25-45 years with alopecia areata. Some clones in this sample may be carry-over from other donors' samples. The V and J segments used are TRBV7-8 and TRBJ1-2; confidence is insufficient to name the D gene. The specimen comprised whole blood, sampled in connection with sensitization to the hapten diphenylcyclopropenone (DPC). CDR3 reads: CASSFQRLQTYGYTF. The DNA sequence is TGTGCCAGCAGCTTTCAGAGATTACAGACCTATGGCTACACCTTC.